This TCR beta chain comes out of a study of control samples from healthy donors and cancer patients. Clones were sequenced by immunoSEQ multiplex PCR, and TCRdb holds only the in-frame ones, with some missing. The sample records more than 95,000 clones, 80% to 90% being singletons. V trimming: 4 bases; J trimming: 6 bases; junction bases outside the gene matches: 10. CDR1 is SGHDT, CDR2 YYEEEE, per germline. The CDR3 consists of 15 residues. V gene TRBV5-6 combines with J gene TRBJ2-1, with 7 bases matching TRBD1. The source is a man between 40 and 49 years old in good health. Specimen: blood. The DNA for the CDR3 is TGTGCCAGCAGCGACACAGGGGCGGCGGGCAATGAGCAGTTCTTC. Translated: CASSDTGAAGNEQFF.